Sequencing of this T cell receptor (beta chain) was carried out in a study of T cell responses to AZD1222 COVID-19 vaccine. The table lists this clone with a count of one. This CDR3 is also generated by other DNA sequences in the sample. The CDR3 consists of 11 residues. The germline V and J ends were trimmed by 3 bases and 5 bases, with 4 bases remaining between them. TCRdb's table, derived via immunoSEQ multiplex PCR, lists solely in-frame clones and lacks some. The sample gives 90,000 to 150,000 clones, approximately 88% of which show up once; over 3% is in the top ten. Source: peripheral blood, taken on day 0 of AZD1222 vaccination. The source is an adult in good health. The chain combines TRBV12-3 or TRBV12-4 with TRBJ1-1; no clear D. The DNA for the CDR3 is TGTGCCAGCAGTTTGGGTACTGAAGCTTTCTTT. Its protein is CASSLGTEAFF.